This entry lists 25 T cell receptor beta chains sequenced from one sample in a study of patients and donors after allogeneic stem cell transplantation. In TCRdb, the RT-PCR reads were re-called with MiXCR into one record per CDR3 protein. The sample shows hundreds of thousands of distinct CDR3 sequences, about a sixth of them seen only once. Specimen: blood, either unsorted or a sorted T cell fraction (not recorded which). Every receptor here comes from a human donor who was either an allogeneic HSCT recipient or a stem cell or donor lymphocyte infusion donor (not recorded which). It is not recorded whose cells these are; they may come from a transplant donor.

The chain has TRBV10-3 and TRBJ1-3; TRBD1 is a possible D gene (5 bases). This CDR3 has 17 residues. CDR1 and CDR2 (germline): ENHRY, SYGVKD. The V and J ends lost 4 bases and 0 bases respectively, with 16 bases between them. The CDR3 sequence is CAISVNPRARSGNTIYF. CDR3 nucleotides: TGTGCCATCAGTGTAAACCCCAGGGCCCGCTCTGGAAACACCATATATTTT.

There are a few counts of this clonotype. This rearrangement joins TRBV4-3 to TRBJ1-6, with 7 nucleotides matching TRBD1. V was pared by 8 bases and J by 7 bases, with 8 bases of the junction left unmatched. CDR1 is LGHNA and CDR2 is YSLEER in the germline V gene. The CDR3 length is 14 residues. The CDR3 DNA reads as TGCGCCAGCGGTTTGACAGGGTCAAATTCACCCCTCCACTTT. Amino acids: CASGLTGSNSPLHF.

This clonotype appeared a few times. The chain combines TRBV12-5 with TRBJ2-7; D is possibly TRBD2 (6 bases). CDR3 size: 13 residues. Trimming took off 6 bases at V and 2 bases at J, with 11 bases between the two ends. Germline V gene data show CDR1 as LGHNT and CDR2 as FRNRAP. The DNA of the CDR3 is TGTGCTAGTGGCGGGACTTCCACCTACGAGCAGTACTTC. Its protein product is CASGGTSTYEQYF.

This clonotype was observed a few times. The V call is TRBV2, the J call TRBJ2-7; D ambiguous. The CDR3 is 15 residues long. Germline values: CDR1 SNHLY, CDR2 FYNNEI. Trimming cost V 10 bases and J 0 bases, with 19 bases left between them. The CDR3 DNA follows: TGTGCCACCCAGTCACGAACCGAGAGCTCCTACGAGCAGTACTTC. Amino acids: CATQSRTESSYEQYF.

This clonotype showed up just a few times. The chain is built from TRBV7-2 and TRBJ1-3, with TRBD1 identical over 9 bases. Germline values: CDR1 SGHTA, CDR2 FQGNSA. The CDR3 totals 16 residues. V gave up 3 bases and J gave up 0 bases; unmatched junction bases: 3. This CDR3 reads CASSFSTGGSGNTIYF. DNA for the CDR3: TGTGCCAGCAGCTTCTCGACAGGGGGCTCTGGAAACACCATATATTTT. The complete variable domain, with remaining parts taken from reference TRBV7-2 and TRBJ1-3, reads GAGVSQSPSNKVTEKGKDVELRCDPISGHTALYWYRQSLGQGLEFLIYFQGNSAPDKSGLPSDRFSAERTGGSVSTLTIQRTQQEDSAVYLCASSFSTGGSGNTIYFGEGSWLTVV.

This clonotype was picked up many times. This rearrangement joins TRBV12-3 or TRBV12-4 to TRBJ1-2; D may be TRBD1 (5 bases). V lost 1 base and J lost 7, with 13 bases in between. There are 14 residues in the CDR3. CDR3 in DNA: TGTGCCAGCAGTTTAGGGGGCCCGTTCGGTGGCTACACCTTC. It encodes CASSLGGPFGGYTF.

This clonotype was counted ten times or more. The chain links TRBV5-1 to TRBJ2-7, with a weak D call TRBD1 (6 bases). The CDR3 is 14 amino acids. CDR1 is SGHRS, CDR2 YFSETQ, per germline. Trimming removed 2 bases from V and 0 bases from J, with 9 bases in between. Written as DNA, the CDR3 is TGCGCCAGCAGCTTACAGGGATCCTCCTACGAGCAGTACTTC. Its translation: CASSLQGSSYEQYF.

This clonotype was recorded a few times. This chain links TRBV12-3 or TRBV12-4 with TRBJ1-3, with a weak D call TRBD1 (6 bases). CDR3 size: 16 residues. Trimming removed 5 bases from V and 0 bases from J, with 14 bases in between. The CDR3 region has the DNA TGTGCCAGCAGTCGACAGGACCTCTCCTCTGGAAACACCATATATTTT. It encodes CASSRQDLSSGNTIYF.

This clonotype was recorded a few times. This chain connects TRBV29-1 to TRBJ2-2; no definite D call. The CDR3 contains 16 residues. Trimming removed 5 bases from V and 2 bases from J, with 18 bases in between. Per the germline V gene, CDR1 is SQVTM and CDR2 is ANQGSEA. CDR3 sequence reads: CSVLPGPRINTGELFF. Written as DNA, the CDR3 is TGCAGCGTTCTCCCCGGGCCGCGGATAAACACCGGGGAGCTGTTTTTT.

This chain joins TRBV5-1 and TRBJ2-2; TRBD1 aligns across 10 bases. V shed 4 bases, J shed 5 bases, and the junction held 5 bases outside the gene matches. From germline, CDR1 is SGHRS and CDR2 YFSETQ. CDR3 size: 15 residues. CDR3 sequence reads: CASSRDRGLTGELFF. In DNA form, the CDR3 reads TGCGCCAGCAGCCGGGACAGGGGTCTTACCGGGGAGCTGTTTTTT.

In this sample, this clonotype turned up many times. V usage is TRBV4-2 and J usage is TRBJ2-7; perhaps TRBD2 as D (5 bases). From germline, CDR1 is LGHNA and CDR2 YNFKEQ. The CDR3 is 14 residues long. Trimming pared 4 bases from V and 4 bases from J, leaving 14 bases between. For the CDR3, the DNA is TGTGCCAGCAGCCCCGGACTTAACAAATACGAGCAGTACTTC. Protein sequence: CASSPGLNKYEQYF.

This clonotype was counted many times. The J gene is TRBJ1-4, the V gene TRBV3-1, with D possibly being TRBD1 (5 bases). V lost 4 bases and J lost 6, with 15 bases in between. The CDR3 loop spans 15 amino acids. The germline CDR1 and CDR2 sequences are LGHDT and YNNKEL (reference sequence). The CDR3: CASSPRAPGHEKLFF. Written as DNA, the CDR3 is TGTGCCAGCAGCCCTCGGGCTCCGGGGCATGAAAAACTGTTTTTT. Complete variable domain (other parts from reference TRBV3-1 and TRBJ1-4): DTAVSQTPKYLVTQMGNDKSIKCEQNLGHDTMYWYKQDSKKFLKIMFSYNNKELIINETVPNRFSPKSPDKAHLNLHINSLELGDSAVYFCASSPRAPGHEKLFFGSGTQLSVL.

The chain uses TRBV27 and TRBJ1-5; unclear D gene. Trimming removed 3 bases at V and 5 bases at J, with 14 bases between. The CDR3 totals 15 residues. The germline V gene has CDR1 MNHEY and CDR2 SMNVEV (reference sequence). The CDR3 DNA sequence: TGTGCCAGCAGTTTCCGGGGAGGAAGGGATCAGCCCCAGCATTTT. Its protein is CASSFRGGRDQPQHF.

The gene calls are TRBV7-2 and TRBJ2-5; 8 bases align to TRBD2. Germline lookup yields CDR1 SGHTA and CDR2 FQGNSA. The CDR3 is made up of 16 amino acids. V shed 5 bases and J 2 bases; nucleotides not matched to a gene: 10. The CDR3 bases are TGTGCCAGCAGCCCCCCGGGGCGGGGGGCACAAGAGACCCAGTACTTC. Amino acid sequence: CASSPPGRGAQETQYF. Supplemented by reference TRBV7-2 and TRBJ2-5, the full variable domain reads GAGVSQSPSNKVTEKGKDVELRCDPISGHTALYWYRQSLGQGLEFLIYFQGNSAPDKSGLPSDRFSAERTGGSVSTLTIQRTQQEDSAVYLCASSPPGRGAQETQYFGPGTRLLVL.

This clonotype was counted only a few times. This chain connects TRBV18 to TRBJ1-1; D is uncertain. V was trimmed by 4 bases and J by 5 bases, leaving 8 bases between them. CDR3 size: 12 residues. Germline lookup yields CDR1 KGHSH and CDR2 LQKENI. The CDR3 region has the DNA TGTGCCAGCTCACTCCGGGAGACTGAAGCTTTCTTT. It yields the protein CASSLRETEAFF.

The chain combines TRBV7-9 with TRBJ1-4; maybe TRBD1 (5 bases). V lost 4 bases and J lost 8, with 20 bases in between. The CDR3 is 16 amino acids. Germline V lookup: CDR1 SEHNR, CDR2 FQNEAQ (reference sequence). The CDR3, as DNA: TGTGCCAGCAGCTCCCACCGGGACCCAGTAGGGGAAAAACTGTTTTTT. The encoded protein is CASSSHRDPVGEKLFF. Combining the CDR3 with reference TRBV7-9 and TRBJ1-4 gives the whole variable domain DTGVSQNPRHKITKRGQNVTFRCDPISEHNRLYWYRQTLGQGPEFLTYFQNEAQLEKSRLLSDRFSAERPKGSFSTLEIQRTEQGDSAMYLCASSSHRDPVGEKLFFGSGTQLSVL.

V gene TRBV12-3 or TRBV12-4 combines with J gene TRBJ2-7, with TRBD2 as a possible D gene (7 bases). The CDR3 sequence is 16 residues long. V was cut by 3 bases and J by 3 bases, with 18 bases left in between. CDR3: CASSFRRGGDNYEQYF. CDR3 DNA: TGTGCCAGCAGTTTCCGCAGGGGAGGGGATAACTACGAGCAGTACTTC.

CDR3 sequence: CASSYGRLAAQETQYF. CDR3 nucleotide sequence: TGTGCCAGCAGTTACGGAAGACTAGCGGCCCAAGAGACCCAGTACTTC. The J gene is TRBJ2-5, the V gene TRBV6-5, with 9 bases lining up with TRBD2. The trim removed 2 bases at V and 1 base at J, leaving 5 bases unmatched. CDR1 and CDR2 from the germline V gene are MNHEY and SVGAGI. CDR3 length: 16 residues.

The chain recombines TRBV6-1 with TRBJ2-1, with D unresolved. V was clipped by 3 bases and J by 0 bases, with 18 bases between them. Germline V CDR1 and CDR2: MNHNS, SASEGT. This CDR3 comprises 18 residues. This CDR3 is CASSDPDGTPSSYNEQFF. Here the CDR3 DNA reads TGTGCCAGCAGTGATCCGGACGGAACCCCTAGCTCCTACAATGAGCAGTTCTTC.

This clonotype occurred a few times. CDR3 protein: CASSPGQIANQPQHF. The CDR3 nucleotides read TGTGCCAGCAGCCCGGGACAGATTGCCAATCAGCCCCAGCATTTT. V is TRBV28 and J is TRBJ1-5; the match to TRBD1 covers 7 bases. Germline CDR1 reads MDHEN; CDR2 reads SYDVKM. The trim removed 6 bases at V and 3 bases at J, leaving 8 bases unmatched. The CDR3 is 15 residues long.

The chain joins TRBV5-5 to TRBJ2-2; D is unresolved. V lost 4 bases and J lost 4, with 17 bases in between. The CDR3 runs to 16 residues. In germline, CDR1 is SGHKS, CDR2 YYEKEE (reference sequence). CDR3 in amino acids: CASSRVGKLSTGELFF. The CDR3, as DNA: TGTGCCAGCAGCCGGGTTGGAAAACTGAGCACCGGGGAGCTGTTTTTT.

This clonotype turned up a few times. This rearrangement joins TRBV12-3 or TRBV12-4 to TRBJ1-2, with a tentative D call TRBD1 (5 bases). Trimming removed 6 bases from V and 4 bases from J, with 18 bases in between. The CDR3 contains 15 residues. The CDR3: CASRTDSPLVYGYTF. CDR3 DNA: TGTGCCAGCAGAACAGACAGCCCTTTAGTCTATGGCTACACCTTC.

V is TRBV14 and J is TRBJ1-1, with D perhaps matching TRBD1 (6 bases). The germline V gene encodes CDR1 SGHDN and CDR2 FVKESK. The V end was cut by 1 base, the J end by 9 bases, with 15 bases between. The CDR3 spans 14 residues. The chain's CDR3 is CASSQVGQSKKAFF. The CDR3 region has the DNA TGTGCCAGCAGCCAAGTCGGACAGAGCAAAAAAGCTTTCTTT.

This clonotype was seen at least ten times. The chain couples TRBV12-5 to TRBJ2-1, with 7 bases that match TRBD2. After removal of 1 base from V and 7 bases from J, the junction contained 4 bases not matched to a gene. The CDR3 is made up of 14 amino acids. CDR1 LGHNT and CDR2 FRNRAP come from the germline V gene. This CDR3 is CASGLGGSGNEQFF. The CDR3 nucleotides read TGTGCTAGTGGTTTGGGGGGTAGCGGGAATGAGCAGTTCTTC.

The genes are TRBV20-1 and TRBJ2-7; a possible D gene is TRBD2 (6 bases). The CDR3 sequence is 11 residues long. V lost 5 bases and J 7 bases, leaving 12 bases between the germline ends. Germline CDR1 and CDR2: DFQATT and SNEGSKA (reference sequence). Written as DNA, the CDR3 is TGCAGTGCTGGGGGGACGTTAGAGCAGTACTTC. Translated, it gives CSAGGTLEQYF.